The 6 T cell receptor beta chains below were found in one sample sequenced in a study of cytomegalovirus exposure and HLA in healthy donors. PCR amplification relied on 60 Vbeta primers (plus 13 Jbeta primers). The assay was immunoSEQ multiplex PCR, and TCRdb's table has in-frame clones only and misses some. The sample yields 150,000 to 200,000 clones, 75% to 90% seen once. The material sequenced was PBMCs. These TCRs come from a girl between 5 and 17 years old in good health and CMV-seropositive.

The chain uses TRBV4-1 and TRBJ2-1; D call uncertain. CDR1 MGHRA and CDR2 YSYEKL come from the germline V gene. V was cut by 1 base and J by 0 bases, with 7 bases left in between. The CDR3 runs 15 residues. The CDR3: CASSQAESSYNEQFF. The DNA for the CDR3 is TGCGCCAGCAGCCAAGCGGAGAGCTCCTACAATGAGCAGTTCTTC.

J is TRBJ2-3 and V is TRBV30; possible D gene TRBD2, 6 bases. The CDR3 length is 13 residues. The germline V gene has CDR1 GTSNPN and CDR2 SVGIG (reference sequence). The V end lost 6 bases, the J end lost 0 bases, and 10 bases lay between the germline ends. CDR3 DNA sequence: TGTGCCTGCCAGCGGGTGAGCACAGATACGCAGTATTTT. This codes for CACQRVSTDTQYF.

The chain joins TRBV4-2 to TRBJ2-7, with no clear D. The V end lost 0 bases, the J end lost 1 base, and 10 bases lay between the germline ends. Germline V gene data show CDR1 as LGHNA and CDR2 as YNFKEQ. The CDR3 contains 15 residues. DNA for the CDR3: TGTGCCAGCAGCCAAGACGACTCATTATCCTACGAGCAGTACTTC. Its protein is CASSQDDSLSYEQYF.

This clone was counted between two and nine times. In DNA form, the CDR3 reads TGCGCCAGCAGCCCTGGACTAGCGGGAGGGAAAACCGAGACCCAGTACTTC. This gives the protein CASSPGLAGGKTETQYF. The J gene is TRBJ2-5, the V gene TRBV5-1; TRBD2 matches 15 bases. This CDR3 region has 17 residues. Trimming at V came to 4 bases and at J to 5 bases, leaving 9 bases not matched to a gene. The V gene's germline CDR1 is SGHRS and CDR2 YFSETQ.

The CDR3 nucleotides are TGTGCCAGCAGAAACAGGGGCAGCTCTGGAAACACCATATATTTT. It codes for CASRNRGSSGNTIYF. V usage is TRBV2 and J usage is TRBJ1-3; TRBD1 aligns across 7 bases. The trim removed 6 bases at V and 0 bases at J, leaving 5 bases unmatched. This CDR3 region has 15 residues. In germline, CDR1 is SNHLY, CDR2 FYNNEI.

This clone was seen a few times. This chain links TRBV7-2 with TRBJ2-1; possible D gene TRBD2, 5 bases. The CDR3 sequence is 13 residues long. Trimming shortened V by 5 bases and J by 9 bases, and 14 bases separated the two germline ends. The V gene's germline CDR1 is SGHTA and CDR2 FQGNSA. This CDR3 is CASSPAASLEQFF. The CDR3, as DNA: TGTGCCAGCAGCCCAGCGGCCTCCCTTGAGCAGTTCTTC.